This T cell receptor (beta chain) was found in a study of T-cell reconstitution after alpha-beta-depleted transplantation in children. The study, taken as a whole, reports: Newly made T cells mostly supplied T-cell counts and diversity one year after transplant. Surviving recipient T cells and thymic progenitors underlay high day-60 TCRbeta diversity in some patients.

Trimming shortened V by 4 bases and J by 0 bases, and 13 bases separated the two germline ends. This CDR3 has 17 amino acids. A remark on this clonotype: The target antigen is unknown.

Using unique molecular identifiers, the investigators prepared the TCRbeta library. MiXCR, applied by TCRdb to the PCR reads, yields one record per CDR3 protein. The sample holds 350,000 to 500,000 distinct CDR3 sequences; 43% are singletons and the top ten take 25% to 30%. The source was PBMCs, collected before TCRalphabeta/CD19-depleted stem cell transplant. The chain recombines TRBV12-3 or TRBV12-4 with TRBJ2-6; D is unclear. This clonotype originated in a girl aged 2 to 10 with aplastic anemia, due to receive a stem cell transplant. Here the CDR3 DNA reads TGTGCCAGCAGTTCATTTTTGCCACACTCTGGGGCCAACGTCCTGACTTTC. Encoded protein: CASSSFLPHSGANVLTF.